This T cell receptor beta chain was sequenced in a study of cytomegalovirus exposure and HLA in healthy donors. Study-wide results and caveats: Analysis was carried out at a later point, and it linked a missense DCLRE1C variant to TCR beta V- and J-gene trimming. In most subjects, TCR beta sequences reportedly gave accurate predictions of HLA-A and HLA-B alleles. The number of N-insertions in an Asian-associated ancestry cluster was reportedly below the approximately 690-donor mean in a later analysis.

In regard to this clone: Its antigen is not identified.

This PCR relied on a set of 60 Vbeta primers and 13 Jbeta primers. Measured with immunoSEQ multiplex PCR; TCRdb has only the in-frame clones, and not every one. The profile covers tens of thousands of clones, with roughly 67% appearing a single time and 20% to 25% taken by the ten largest. Material: PBMCs. The receptor's source is a woman in her 50s in good health and CMV-seropositive.

CDR3 nucleotide sequence: TGTGCCAGCAGCCCAAGAAGGCGGGGGGATACGGATGAGCAGTTCTTC. Its protein is CASSPRRRGDTDEQFF. The chain recombines TRBV9 with TRBJ2-1; 8 bases agree with TRBD2. Trimming at V came to 4 bases and at J to 8 bases, leaving 14 bases not matched to a gene. The germline V gene has CDR1 SGDLS and CDR2 YYNGEE. The CDR3 spans 16 residues.